This T cell receptor (beta chain) was sequenced in a study of CD8 T cells in Susac syndrome (dated by TCRdb to the late 2010s). About the full investigation: The study used repertoire sequencing to test whether antigen drove CD8+ T cell activation and differentiation in Susac syndrome. Clonality of the CD8+ T cell repertoire was compared between roughly eleven healthy donors, 14 Susac syndrome patients and roughly 15 multiple sclerosis patients.

Study-wide findings and limitations: The number of individuals in the TCR sequencing and HLA analysis was acknowledged as relatively small.

High-throughput TCR beta sequencing profiled peripheral blood CD8+ and CD4+ T cells from healthy donors, Susac syndrome patients and multiple sclerosis patients. Treatment-naive patients with stable or active relapsing-remitting disease fulfilling revised McDonald criteria were used as multiple sclerosis controls. Bulk CD8+ and CD4+ T cells were purified by magnetic negative isolation, whereas CD8+ TEMRA cells were enriched by FACS. Blood was drawn into EDTA tubes, processed within 24 hours, and PBMCs were isolated by density gradient centrifugation. PBMCs intended for TCR sequencing were cryopreserved in liquid nitrogen and thawed later in a water bath at 37 degrees C. Purity of sorted or isolated CD4+, CD8+ and CD8+ TEMRA cells was at least 90%. As encoded in the germline V gene, CDR1 is SQVTM while CDR2 is ANQGSEA. The junction shows trimming of 2 bases on V and 2 bases on J, plus 10 bases between the germline ends. The CDR3 holds 15 amino acids from the cysteine to the phenylalanine. Just CDR3 DNA is preserved here, 45 bases in frame from base 1.

RNA was extracted using the RNeasy kit, and roughly 0.5 to 1 ug of the RNA was reverse transcribed with random hexamers. The immunoSEQ multiplex PCR assay, covering 54 Vbeta and 13 Jbeta segments, was used to amplify TCR beta CDR3 regions. To correct PCR amplification bias, a synthetic template baseline was used for both primer optimization and computational correction. Processing in the source paper ran as follows. Only productive sequences were kept, with reads annotated to V, D and J genes according to IMGT and analyzed in immunoSEQ Analyzer. To calculate clonality, Shannon entropy was normalized by log2 of the number of productive unique sequences and then subtracted from one. Public and private clones were assessed among the 100 most prevalent clones of each patient and control. Clones were defined as Susac-specific if absent from the healthy and MS cohorts, from approximately 1,100 published viral clones and from other ImmuneACCESS disease sequences. TCRdb reworked the public reads: Q25 trimming with fastp, MiXCR clone assembly, productive beta chains retained. CDR3 protein sequences are deduplicated, and each keeps its most common genes and DNA. The V and J calls and clone size are TCRdb's, not the authors'. The sample includes about 150,000 distinct CDR3 sequences, with around 95% observed a single time. 0.14% to 0.15% of the sample lies in the top ten.

A word on this clonotype: The antigen this receptor binds is unknown. The sample holds no much larger clone one base away, and base qualities are not on file.

Sequences were obtained from CD8+ T cells from PBMCs. The chain employs TRBV29-1 and TRBJ2-6; TRBD2 is a possible D gene, resting on 6 matching bases. The receptor was isolated from a human donor with multiple sclerosis. The nucleotide sequence reads as follows: TGCAGCGTTGAATTTTCGGGGGCTGGGGCCAACGTCCTGACTTTC. It codes for CSVEFSGAGANVLTF. When the CDR3 is completed using the reference TRBV29-1 and TRBJ2-6 genes on either side, the full variable domain is SAVISQKPSRDICQRGTSLTIQCQVDSQVTMMFWYRQQPGQSLTLIATANQGSEATYESGFVIDKFPISRPNLTFSTLTVSNMSPEDSSIYLCSVEFSGAGANVLTFGAGSRLTVL.